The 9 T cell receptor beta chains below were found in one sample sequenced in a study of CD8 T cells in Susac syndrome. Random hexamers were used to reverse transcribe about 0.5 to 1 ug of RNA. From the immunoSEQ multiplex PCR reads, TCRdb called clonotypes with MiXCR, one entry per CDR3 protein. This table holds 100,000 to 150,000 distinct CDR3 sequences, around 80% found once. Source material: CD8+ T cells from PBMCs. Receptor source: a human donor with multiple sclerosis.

The CDR3 here is CSARVDTQYF. The DNA for the CDR3 is TGCAGTGCTAGGGTTGATACGCAGTATTTT. The chain is built from TRBV20-1 and TRBJ2-3; D gene unclear. There are 10 residues in the CDR3. CDR1 and CDR2 from the germline V gene are DFQATT and SNEGSKA (reference sequence). V lost 3 bases, J lost 6 bases, and 4 bases lay in between.

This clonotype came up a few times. CDR3 bases: TGTGCCAGCAGCATAGCCGCGGACAACTACGAGCAGTACTTC. It is translated as CASSIAADNYEQYF. The rearrangement joins TRBV11-2 to TRBJ2-7, with a possible D match to TRBD1 (5 bases). The ends were cut back, 5 bases at V and 3 bases at J, with 14 bases in the middle. Looked up from germline, CDR1 is SGHAT and CDR2 is FQNNGV. The CDR3 extends over 14 amino acids.

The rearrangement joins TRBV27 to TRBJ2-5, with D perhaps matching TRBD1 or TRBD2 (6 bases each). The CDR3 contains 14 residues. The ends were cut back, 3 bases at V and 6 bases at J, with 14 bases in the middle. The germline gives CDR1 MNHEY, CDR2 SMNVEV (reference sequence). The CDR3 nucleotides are TGTGCCAGCAGTTTTAATGGGGGCGGGAAGACCCAGTACTTC. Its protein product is CASSFNGGGKTQYF.

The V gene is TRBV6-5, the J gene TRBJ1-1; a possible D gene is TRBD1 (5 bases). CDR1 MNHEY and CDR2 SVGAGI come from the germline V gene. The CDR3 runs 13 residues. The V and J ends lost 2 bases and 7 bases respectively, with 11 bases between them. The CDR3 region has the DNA TGTGCCAGCAGTTACGGGGGGGGGAATGAAGCTTTCTTT. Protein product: CASSYGGGNEAFF.

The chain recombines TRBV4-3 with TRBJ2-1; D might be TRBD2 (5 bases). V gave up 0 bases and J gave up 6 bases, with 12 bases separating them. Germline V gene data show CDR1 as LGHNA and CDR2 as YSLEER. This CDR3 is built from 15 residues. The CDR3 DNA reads TGCGCCAGCAGCCAAGATTTATCCCGGGGCAATGAGCAGTTCTTC. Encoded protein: CASSQDLSRGNEQFF.

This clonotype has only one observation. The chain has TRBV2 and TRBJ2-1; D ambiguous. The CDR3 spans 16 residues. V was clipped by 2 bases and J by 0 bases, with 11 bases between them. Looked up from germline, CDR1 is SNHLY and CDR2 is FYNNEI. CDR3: CASSESGPASYNEQFF. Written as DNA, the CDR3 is TGTGCCAGCAGTGAATCGGGTCCCGCCTCCTACAATGAGCAGTTCTTC.

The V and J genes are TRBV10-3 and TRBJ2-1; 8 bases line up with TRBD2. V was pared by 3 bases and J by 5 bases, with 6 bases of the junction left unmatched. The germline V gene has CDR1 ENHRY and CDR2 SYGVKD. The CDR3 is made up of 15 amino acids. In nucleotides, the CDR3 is TGTGCCATCAGTGATGGTACTAGCGGCAACAATGAGCAGTTCTTC. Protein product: CAISDGTSGNNEQFF.

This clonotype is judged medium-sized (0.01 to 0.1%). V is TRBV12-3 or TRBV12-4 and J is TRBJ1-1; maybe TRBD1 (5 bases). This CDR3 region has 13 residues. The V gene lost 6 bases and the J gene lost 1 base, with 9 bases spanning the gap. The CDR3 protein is CASSLGGNTEAFF. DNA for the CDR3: TGTGCCAGCAGCTTGGGGGGGAACACTGAAGCTTTCTTT.

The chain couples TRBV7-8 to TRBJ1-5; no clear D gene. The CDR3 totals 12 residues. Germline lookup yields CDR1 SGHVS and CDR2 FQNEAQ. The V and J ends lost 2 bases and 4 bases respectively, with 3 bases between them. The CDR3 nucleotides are TGTGCCAGCAGCTTAATGAATCAGCCCCAGCATTTT. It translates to CASSLMNQPQHF. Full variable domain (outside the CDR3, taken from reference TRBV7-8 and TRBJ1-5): GAGVSQSPRYKVAKRGQDVALRCDPISGHVSLFWYQQALGQGPEFLTYFQNEAQLDKSGLPSDRFFAERPEGSVSTLKIQRTQQEDSAVYLCASSLMNQPQHFGDGTRLSIL.